This entry is about one T cell receptor (beta chain). It has no known antigen specificity. Base qualities were left out, and no much larger clone turns up one base away. The germline V gene encodes CDR1 SGHVS and CDR2 FQNEAQ. Spanning cysteine to phenylalanine, the CDR3 consists of 16 amino acids. CDR3 DNA is the only sequence kept; it has 48 bases, read in frame from the first base. Trimming takes 1 base off V and 5 bases off J; junction bases not matched to a gene: 9. This sample stems from a study of shared clonotypes between healthy human individuals (dated by TCRdb to about 2020). Concerning the study at large: Two women and three men aged 18 to 49 years were included in the cohort. The study deeply sequenced blood TCR repertoires of about 5 healthy adults to estimate repertoire size and the extent of clonotype sharing between individuals. Per donor, leukapheresis produced somewhere between about 0.94 and 9 billion PBMCs. For each donor, three plates each were used for CD4 naive and CD4 memory, two plates were used for CD8 naive, and one plate was used for CD8 memory. To increase sequencing depth and limit assay-specific biases, TCR repertoire library preparation and sequencing were carried out by different laboratories using diverse techniques. The full study reports these points: Clonotypes shared by all four sorted-subset donors showed higher generation probabilities than non-shared clonotypes. Sampling was restricted to blood, and TCR repertoires in tissue are likely to differ from TCR repertoires in blood. Pairwise subsampling indicated that sequencing depth was expected to affect the degree of clonotype sharing among donors. Incomplete sequencing was indicated by rarefaction of sorted-subset datasets, despite the large sequencing depth. The small number of donors limited the genetic and exposure-history diversity represented. Across several donors, 4.5% to 6.5% of naive CD4, around 3.5% of naive CD8, approximately 2.5% of memory CD4, and about 0.4% of memory CD8 clonotypes were shared. Naive subsets generally had larger estimated clonotype richness than memory subsets did.

For the CD8 naive samples, CD45RO-negative cells were positively selected for CCR7, yielding a CD45RA+CCR7+ population from which TemRA cells were excluded. The donors were healthy, HIV-negative adults with no recently reported acute infections or vaccinations. All donors were Caucasian adults living in Nashville, Tennessee, USA. Blood was collected by leukapheresis, and PBMCs were isolated by Ficoll-Histopaque density gradient centrifugation and then cryopreserved in liquid nitrogen vapor phase. Purity and quantity of every magnetically sorted T cell population were checked by analytical flow cytometry. Genomic DNA was isolated from every sorted fraction and measured by UV absorbance on a Nanodrop 2000c. Using the deep immunoSEQ assay, multiplex PCR amplified TCR CDR3 regions from genomic DNA. Genomic DNA extracted from each cell subset was distributed evenly over all wells of several immunoSEQ 96-well plates, and each plate served as one replicate. For sorted subsets, each replicate PCR was loaded with about 200 ng genomic DNA, equivalent to approximately 33,000 T cell genomes. Purified libraries were measured with a Qubit 3.0 fluorometer, size-checked on a Bioanalyzer 2100, and measured again with the KAPA Library Quantification kit. Every immunoSEQ 96-well plate was sequenced on a dedicated single-read 150-cycle Illumina NextSeq 550 flow cell. In the authors' own workflow: The immunoSEQ output contained only junctional sequences without quality scores, so filtering could not match that applied to full-length reads. To assign V/J genes and CDR3, sequences were annotated using PyIR, a Python wrapper for IgBLAST v1.9, with IMGT germline references. Any read was removed if the V/J assignment was weak (E-value above 1e-6), the CDR3 was missing, or the read contained stop codons, out-of-frame junctions, or ambiguous translated residues. V3J clonotypes were defined as sequences sharing the same inferred V gene, J gene, and CDR3 amino acid sequence. Percentage overlap between repertoires was computed as shared unique clonotypes divided by the size of the smaller repertoire. Repertoire richness was assessed with RTK rarefaction, the Chao1 estimator, and Recon v2.1 estimates of unobserved clonotypes. For all TCRbeta clonotypes obtained by the gDNA method from a few donors, generation probabilities were computed with OLGA. TCRdb obtained this table from immuneACCESS and retained in-frame rearrangements with V and J assigned. These tables miss some clones; where compared with another copy, unresolved V genes account for less than half of the shortfall, and the remainder is unexplained. That table supplies the V and J calls and clone size; D and trimming were determined from the DNA. Within this sample are 450,000 to 700,000 clones, with roughly 96% of them counted one time only. The ten top clones hold 0.1% to 0.11% of the sample.

Sequenced: naive CD8+ T cells sorted from blood. The cell subset or site label on this specimen signifies: CD45RA+CCR7+. The chain uses TRBV7-8 and TRBJ2-5, with 8 central nucleotides matching TRBD1. This TCR came from a woman aged 25-40 years in good health. The DNA sequence is as follows: TGTGCCAGCAGCTTAGGACAGGGGATAAGTTGGGAGACCCAGTACTTC. Translated, it gives CASSLGQGISWETQYF.